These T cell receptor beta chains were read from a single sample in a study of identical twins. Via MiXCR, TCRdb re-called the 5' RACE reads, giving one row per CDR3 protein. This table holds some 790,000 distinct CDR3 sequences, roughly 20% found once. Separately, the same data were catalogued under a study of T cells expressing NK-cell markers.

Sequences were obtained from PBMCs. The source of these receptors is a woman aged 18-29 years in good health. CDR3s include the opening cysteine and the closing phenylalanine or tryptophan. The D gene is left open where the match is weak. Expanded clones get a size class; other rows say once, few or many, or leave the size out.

CDR3: CASSDGGYQETQYF
DNA: TGTGCCAGCAGTGATGGCGGGTACCAAGAGACCCAGTACTTC
size: -
J: TRBJ2-5
V: TRBV27
D: -

CDR3: CASSLAGFYEQFF
DNA: TGTGCCAGCAGCTTGGCAGGGTTCTATGAGCAGTTCTTC
size: -
J: TRBJ2-1
V: TRBV5-5
D: -

CDR3: CASSEEGTSGETQYF
DNA: TGCGCCAGCAGCGAAGAAGGGACTAGCGGAGAGACCCAGTACTTC
size: few
J: TRBJ2-5
V: TRBV5-1
D: TRBD2

CDR3: CASYSSSGANVLTF
DNA: TGCGCCAGTTATAGTAGCTCTGGGGCCAACGTCCTGACTTTC
size: -
J: TRBJ2-6
V: TRBV5-1
D: -

CDR3: CASSPGVETEAFF
DNA: TGCGCCAGCAGCCCTGGGGTAGAGACTGAAGCTTTCTTT
size: -
J: TRBJ1-1
V: TRBV5-1
D: -

CDR3: CASSLEGGMKTQYF
DNA: TGCGCCAGCAGCTTGGAAGGGGGCATGAAGACCCAGTACTTC
size: -
J: TRBJ2-5
V: TRBV5-1
D: TRBD1

CDR3: CSARWRQSTDTQYF
DNA: TGCAGTGCTAGGTGGCGGCAGTCCACAGATACGCAGTATTTT
size: -
J: TRBJ2-3
V: TRBV20-1
D: -

CDR3: CSARLLEDTQYF
DNA: TGCAGTGCTAGATTGTTGGAAGATACGCAGTATTTT
size: few
J: TRBJ2-3
V: TRBV20-1
D: -

CDR3: CASSLNAKNIQYF
DNA: TGTGCCAGCAGCTTAAACGCCAAAAACATTCAGTACTTC
size: few
J: TRBJ2-4
V: TRBV7-2
D: -

CDR3: CASNAKGGNEKLFF
DNA: TGTGCCAGCAACGCCAAGGGGGGGAATGAAAAACTGTTTTTT
size: few
J: TRBJ1-4
V: TRBV9
D: -

CDR3: CSAREREREQYF
DNA: TGCAGTGCTAGAGAGCGGGAGCGCGAGCAGTACTTC
size: few
J: TRBJ2-7
V: TRBV20-1
D: TRBD2

CDR3: CASTSSGRIVSTDTQYF
DNA: TGCGCCAGCACTTCTAGCGGGAGGATTGTAAGCACAGATACGCAGTATTTT
size: -
J: TRBJ2-3
V: TRBV10-2
D: TRBD2

CDR3: CSAVRHSPYNEQFF
DNA: TGCAGCGCCGTCCGACATTCCCCCTACAATGAGCAGTTCTTC
size: many
J: TRBJ2-1
V: TRBV29-1
D: -

CDR3: CASSRDRPEQMEQFF
DNA: TGTGCCAGCAGCCGGGACCGGCCTGAGCAGATGGAGCAGTTCTTC
size: -
J: TRBJ2-1
V: TRBV12-3/TRBV12-4
D: -

CDR3: CASSVSSGSSEQFF
DNA: TGTGCCAGCAGCGTCTCTAGCGGGAGCTCTGAGCAGTTCTTC
size: -
J: TRBJ2-1
V: TRBV7-9
D: TRBD2

CDR3: CSWRGVDGKTQYF
DNA: TGCAGCTGGCGGGGGGTCGATGGAAAGACCCAGTACTTC
size: -
J: TRBJ2-5
V: TRBV29-1
D: TRBD2

CDR3: CASSLSGFSNQPQHF
DNA: TGTGCCAGCAGTTTGTCGGGGTTTAGCAATCAGCCCCAGCATTTT
size: -
J: TRBJ1-5
V: TRBV12-3/TRBV12-4
D: -

CDR3: CSARTENTEAFF
DNA: TGCAGTGCTAGGACAGAGAACACTGAAGCTTTCTTT
size: -
J: TRBJ1-1
V: TRBV20-1
D: -

CDR3: CSAQHRVQETQYF
DNA: TGCAGTGCTCAACACAGGGTGCAAGAGACCCAGTACTTC
size: many
J: TRBJ2-5
V: TRBV20-1
D: -

CDR3: CASSDRDTTYEQYF
DNA: TGTGCCAGCAGTGACCGGGACACGACCTACGAGCAGTACTTC
size: -
J: TRBJ2-7
V: TRBV12-3/TRBV12-4
D: -

CDR3: CSARGLSQGWIEQYF
DNA: TGCAGTGCTAGAGGCCTTTCACAGGGCTGGATCGAGCAGTACTTC
size: few
J: TRBJ2-7
V: TRBV20-1
D: -

CDR3: CASSGGAGGSNQPQHF
DNA: TGTGCCAGCAGCGGCGGGGCAGGGGGCAGCAATCAGCCCCAGCATTTT
size: -
J: TRBJ1-5
V: TRBV9
D: TRBD1

CDR3: CASSFGQVQDYGYTF
DNA: TGCGCCAGCAGCTTCGGACAGGTCCAGGACTATGGCTACACCTTC
size: few
J: TRBJ1-2
V: TRBV5-1
D: TRBD1

CDR3: CASTGQGHEQYF
DNA: TGTGCCAGTACGGGACAGGGGCACGAGCAGTACTTC
size: few
J: TRBJ2-7
V: TRBV6-5
D: TRBD1

CDR3: CSASRDKYGYTF
DNA: TGCAGTGCTAGCCGGGACAAGTATGGCTACACCTTC
size: few
J: TRBJ1-2
V: TRBV20-1
D: -

CDR3: CSARDRPHEYF
DNA: TGCAGTGCTAGAGATCGACCACACGAGTACTTC
size: few
J: TRBJ2-5
V: TRBV20-1
D: -

CDR3: CATSMPEGGGEAFF
DNA: TGTGCCACCAGCATGCCTGAAGGAGGCGGTGAAGCTTTCTTT
size: few
J: TRBJ1-1
V: TRBV15
D: -

CDR3: CASRPEGGIGNQPQHF
DNA: TGTGCCAGCAGACCCGAGGGGGGCATTGGGAATCAGCCCCAGCATTTT
size: -
J: TRBJ1-5
V: TRBV12-3/TRBV12-4
D: -

CDR3: CASRGDSPRETQYF
DNA: TGTGCCAGCCGCGGGGACTCACCTAGGGAGACCCAGTACTTC
size: -
J: TRBJ2-5
V: TRBV27
D: -

CDR3: CASSQTRNTGELFF
DNA: TGCGCCAGCAGCCAGACTCGTAACACCGGGGAGCTGTTTTTT
size: many
J: TRBJ2-2
V: TRBV5-1
D: -

CDR3: CASSLGMRGITDTQYF
DNA: TGTGCCAGCAGCTTAGGGATGAGGGGTATAACAGATACGCAGTATTTT
size: few
J: TRBJ2-3
V: TRBV7-8
D: -

CDR3: CASSYSGLAGEDTQYF
DNA: TGTGCCAGCAGTTACTCGGGGCTAGCGGGAGAAGATACGCAGTATTTT
size: -
J: TRBJ2-3
V: TRBV6-5
D: TRBD2

CDR3: CSVVGRVNTEAFF
DNA: TGCAGCGTTGTTGGCAGGGTGAACACTGAAGCTTTCTTT
size: few
J: TRBJ1-1
V: TRBV29-1
D: -

CDR3: CASRTTGTSGYEQYF
DNA: TGTGCCAGCAGAACTACCGGGACTAGCGGTTACGAGCAGTACTTC
size: -
J: TRBJ2-7
V: TRBV27
D: TRBD2

CDR3: CSARVSGRGETQYF
DNA: TGCAGTGCTAGAGTAAGCGGGAGGGGAGAGACCCAGTACTTC
size: -
J: TRBJ2-5
V: TRBV20-1
D: TRBD2

CDR3: CASSGSTWAGAGELFF
DNA: TGTGCCAGCAGCGGCTCTACGTGGGCCGGGGCCGGGGAGCTGTTTTTT
size: -
J: TRBJ2-2
V: TRBV7-8
D: -

CDR3: CSARRTSSETQYF
DNA: TGCAGTGCTCGAAGGACTAGCTCAGAGACCCAGTACTTC
size: few
J: TRBJ2-5
V: TRBV20-1
D: TRBD2

CDR3: CSVRRTSGMGDTQYF
DNA: TGCAGCGTTCGTCGGACTAGCGGGATGGGAGATACGCAGTATTTT
size: few
J: TRBJ2-3
V: TRBV29-1
D: TRBD2

CDR3: CASSSKSTSGSTDTQYF
DNA: TGCGCCAGCAGCTCGAAGTCGACTAGCGGATCCACAGATACGCAGTATTTT
size: few
J: TRBJ2-3
V: TRBV5-1
D: TRBD2

CDR3: CASSLWGSGDTQYF
DNA: TGTGCCAGCAGTTTATGGGGGAGTGGTGATACGCAGTATTTT
size: -
J: TRBJ2-3
V: TRBV27
D: -